These 21 T cell receptor beta chains share one sample of origin, sequenced in a study of shared clonotypes between healthy human individuals. Clones were sequenced by immunoSEQ multiplex PCR, and TCRdb holds only the in-frame ones, with some missing. This repertoire shows some 790,000 clones, approximately 77% found once; its top ten account for roughly 1.8%. Sequenced input: memory CD4+ T cells sorted from blood. Subset: CD45RA-negative fraction. The source is a woman in her twenties or thirties in good health.

This rearrangement joins TRBV5-4 to TRBJ2-5, with 16 bases fitting TRBD2. The J call may not be correct, given that the DNA end is closer to TRBJ2-7. The germline gives CDR1 SGHNT, CDR2 YYREEE (reference sequence). CDR3 length equals 17 residues. The CDR3 protein is CASSLDGTSGRGPEQYF. CDR3 coding DNA: TGTGCCAGCAGCTTGGATGGGACTAGCGGGAGGGGCCCCGAGCAGTACTTC.

The V call is TRBV2, the J call TRBJ2-7; D may be TRBD2 (5 bases). There are 14 residues in the CDR3. The ends were cut back, 6 bases at V and 2 bases at J, with 14 bases in the middle. CDR1 and CDR2 from the germline V gene are SNHLY and FYNNEI. The CDR3 spells CASSQGSTTYEQYF. The DNA for the CDR3 is TGTGCCAGCAGCCAAGGGAGCACCACCTACGAGCAGTACTTC.

The rearrangement joins TRBV29-1 to TRBJ2-3, with 7 positions matching TRBD2. CDR1 and CDR2 (germline): SQVTM, ANQGSEA. V lost 8 bases, J lost 2 bases, and 10 bases stayed unmatched. The CDR3 loop spans 14 amino acids. DNA of the CDR3: TGCAGCCACTGCGAAGGGACTAACACAGATACGCAGTATTTT. This sequence encodes CSHCEGTNTDTQYF.

This chain connects TRBV5-1 to TRBJ2-5, with D unresolved. V was pared by 0 bases and J by 5 bases, with 5 bases between. Per germline, CDR1 SGHRS and CDR2 YFSETQ. The CDR3 covers 12 residues. CDR3 coding DNA: TGCGCCAGCAGCTTGGACGTTGAGACCCAGTACTTC. This translates into CASSLDVETQYF. Together with reference TRBV5-1 and TRBJ2-5, the CDR3 gives the full variable domain: KAGVTQTPRYLIKTRGQQVTLSCSPISGHRSVSWYQQTPGQGLQFLFEYFSETQRNKGNFPGRFSGRQFSNSRSEMNVSTLELGDSALYLCASSLDVETQYFGPGTRLLVL.

The V call is TRBV7-3, the J call TRBJ2-1; D is uncertain. Trimming cost V 5 bases and J 2 bases, with 7 bases left between them. CDR1 is SGHTA, CDR2 FQGTGA, per germline. The CDR3 spans 13 residues. CDR3 loop: CASSEDAYNEQFF. In DNA, the CDR3 is TGTGCCAGCAGCGAGGACGCCTACAATGAGCAGTTCTTC.

This clone was counted a few times. The chain has TRBV21-1 and TRBJ2-5; the table gives TRBD2 as D, unverified against the DNA. TRBV21-1 is a recognized pseudogene. The length of the CDR3 is 17 residues. For the CDR3, the DNA is TGTGCCAGCAGCATCAGTAAGGTCGGGACTCTACAAGAGACCCAGTACTTC. Protein product: CASSISKVGTLQETQYF.

The sample holds a few counts of this clone. The rearrangement uses TRBV7-8 and TRBJ2-3; no clear D gene. Germline V gene data show CDR1 as SGHVS and CDR2 as FQNEAQ. The V end was cut by 2 bases, the J end by 2 bases, with 11 bases between. CDR3 length: 15 amino acids. The DNA for the CDR3 is TGTGCCAGCAGCTTATCCCAGGTCTTCACAGATACGCAGTATTTT. It encodes CASSLSQVFTDTQYF.

In nucleotides, the CDR3 is TGTGCCAGCAGTTTGGCCAGCGAACAGGGGACTAATGAAAAACTGTTTTTT. Residues: CASSLASEQGTNEKLFF. The chain combines TRBV28 with TRBJ1-4; 7 bases match TRBD1. Germline-derived CDR1 and CDR2 are MDHEN and SYDVKM. V was clipped by 3 bases and J by 2 bases; unmatched bases: 9. This CDR3 has 17 residues.

This clone was recorded many times. V is TRBV30 and J is TRBJ2-3; 7 nucleotides match TRBD2. The germline V gene has CDR1 GTSNPN and CDR2 SVGIG (reference sequence). With V trimmed by 4 bases and J by 2 bases, 6 bases remained unmatched. The CDR3 spans 14 residues. CDR3 coding DNA: TGTGCCTGGACACGCGGGGGTCTCACAGATACGCAGTATTTT. As protein: CAWTRGGLTDTQYF.

J is TRBJ2-7 and V is TRBV5-6; D perhaps matches TRBD2 (5 bases). Germline V CDR1 and CDR2: SGHDT, YYEEEE. The germline V and J ends were trimmed by 2 bases and 2 bases, with 8 bases remaining between them. This CDR3 spans 13 amino acids. In nucleotides, the CDR3 is TGTGCCAGCAGCTTTTACGGGACCTACGAGCAGTACTTC. Translating it yields CASSFYGTYEQYF.

This chain uses TRBV4-1 with TRBJ2-3; 9 nucleotides match TRBD2. V was pared by 2 bases and J by 3 bases, with 12 bases of the junction left unmatched. The CDR3 spans 18 residues. Per the germline V gene, CDR1 is MGHRA and CDR2 is YSYEKL. CDR3 in amino acids: CASSQLAGAVFVTDTQYF. CDR3 nucleotides: TGCGCCAGCAGCCAATTAGCGGGAGCGGTATTTGTGACAGATACGCAGTATTTT.

This clone was found once. This chain connects TRBV5-3 to TRBJ2-5; D gene unclear. TRBV5-3 belongs to the ORF category, with a function that is uncertain. Trimming removed 4 bases at V and 2 bases at J, with 24 bases between. There are 18 residues in the CDR3. CDR3 region: CARSKPPLLVRSQETQYF. The CDR3 nucleotides read TGTGCCAGAAGCAAACCCCCCCTTCTAGTTCGCTCACAAGAGACCCAGTACTTC.

The CDR3 reads CASSLEPTYEQYF. DNA of the CDR3: TGTGCCAGCAGCTTAGAACCAACCTACGAGCAGTACTTC. J is TRBJ2-7 and V is TRBV7-3; no clear D gene. This CDR3 comprises 13 residues. Trimming took off 2 bases at V and 2 bases at J, with 7 bases between the two ends. Germline CDR1 is SGHTA and CDR2 is FQGTGA.

This clone was found once. CDR3 sequence (DNA): TGTGCCAGCAGCACGGTTACAGGGTCTCGGAATGAAGCTTTCTTT. Encoded protein: CASSTVTGSRNEAFF. The chain uses TRBV5-4 and TRBJ1-1; possible D gene TRBD1, 6 bases. The CDR3 length is 15 residues. Germline values: CDR1 SGHNT, CDR2 YYREEE (reference sequence). With 4 bases removed from V and 7 bases from J, the gap between germline ends came to 20 bases. Looking up the rest from reference TRBV5-4 and TRBJ1-1 gives the full variable domain: ETGVTQSPTHLIKTRGQQVTLRCSSQSGHNTVSWYQQALGQGPQFIFQYYREEENGRGNFPPRFSGLQFPNYSSELNVNALELDDSALYLCASSTVTGSRNEAFFGQGTRLTVV.

The V call is TRBV7-3, the J call TRBJ1-1, with no clear D. This CDR3 has 13 residues. Trimming pared 6 bases from V and 0 bases from J, leaving 8 bases between. The germline gives CDR1 SGHTA, CDR2 FQGTGA. The CDR3 spells CASSQQMNTEAFF. The CDR3 region has the DNA TGTGCCAGCAGTCAACAGATGAACACTGAAGCTTTCTTT.

The CDR3 nucleotides read TGTGCCAGCAGCGTGACCGGGACCCGCTCCTACAATGAGCAGTTCTTC. Translating it yields CASSVTGTRSYNEQFF. The chain carries TRBV9 and TRBJ2-1; D may correspond to TRBD1 or TRBD2 (5 bases each). V shed 2 bases and J shed 0 bases, with 12 bases lying between them. The CDR3 totals 16 residues. CDR1 and CDR2 from the germline V gene are SGDLS and YYNGEE.

This chain uses TRBV7-8 with TRBJ2-7; TRBD2 aligns across 13 bases. The germline gives CDR1 SGHVS, CDR2 FQNEAQ. The CDR3 consists of 19 residues. V was pared by 1 base and J by 5 bases, with 14 bases of the junction left unmatched. In nucleotides, the CDR3 is TGTGCCAGCAGCTTAGTTTGGCCTGGACTAGCGGGAGCCATCCACGAGCAGTACTTC. Protein: CASSLVWPGLAGAIHEQYF.

The rearrangement joins TRBV11-1 to TRBJ2-5; possible D gene TRBD2, 5 bases. The V gene's germline CDR1 is SGHAT and CDR2 FQDESV (reference sequence). This CDR3 is built from 13 residues. V was cut by 4 bases and J by 2 bases, with 8 bases left in between. The CDR3 protein is CASSSGMQETQYF. The CDR3 region has the DNA TGTGCCAGCAGCTCGGGGATGCAAGAGACCCAGTACTTC.

The rearrangement links TRBV7-9 to TRBJ2-3, with D possibly matching TRBD2 (5 bases). The CDR3 is made up of 15 amino acids. CDR1 is SEHNR and CDR2 is FQNEAQ in the germline V gene (reference sequence). Trimming took 3 bases from V and 3 from J, leaving 13 bases between them. The CDR3 sequence is CASSFGLSGTDTQYF. CDR3 DNA: TGTGCCAGCAGCTTCGGACTGTCGGGGACAGATACGCAGTATTTT.

The chain joins TRBV7-9 to TRBJ2-7, with 11 bases lining up with TRBD2. Germline V CDR1 and CDR2: SEHNR, FQNEAQ (reference sequence). J gave up 7 bases and V 3 bases, and 17 bases lay outside the gene matches. This CDR3 spans 18 amino acids. This CDR3 reads CASSFLTSGSGNYWEQYF. The CDR3 nucleotides read TGTGCCAGCAGCTTCTTAACTAGCGGGAGTGGGAACTACTGGGAGCAGTACTTC.

This clone has a single count. The chain carries TRBV19 and TRBJ2-1, with 7 bases identical to TRBD2. Looked up from germline, CDR1 is LNHDA and CDR2 is SQIVND (reference sequence). The CDR3 is 15 residues long. The V gene end was trimmed by 8 bases and the J gene end by 4 bases; junction bases not matched to a gene: 11. CDR3: CASAVQRGLYNEQFF. The CDR3 coding sequence is TGTGCCAGTGCGGTCCAGCGGGGTCTGTACAATGAGCAGTTCTTC. Together with reference TRBV19 and TRBJ2-1, the CDR3 gives the full variable domain: DGGITQSPKYLFRKEGQNVTLSCEQNLNHDAMYWYRQDPGQGLRLIYYSQIVNDFQKGDIAEGYSVSREKKESFPLTVTSAQKNPTAFYLCASAVQRGLYNEQFFGPGTRLTVL.